This TCR beta chain comes out of a study of cytomegalovirus exposure and HLA in healthy donors. Findings of the study overall: Sequencing likely generated an artifact that appeared as a cluster of highly shared sequence variants. In vitro assays verified that three CMV-associated chains recognized CMV antigens specifically. Both high specificity and high sensitivity reportedly marked the classifier's diagnosis of cytomegalovirus status.

The CDR3 runs to 13 residues. CDR1 is ENHRY, CDR2 SYGVKD, per germline. Trimming cost V 10 bases and J 4 bases, with 15 bases left between them. Amplification used 60 Vbeta primers and 13 Jbeta primers. Sequencing was performed with immunoSEQ multiplex PCR; in TCRdb, only in-frame clones are kept and a portion is missing. The listing records 95,000 to 150,000 clones. Points on this clone: Its antigen remains unknown.

The sequenced sample was PBMCs. This receptor was identified in a man aged 35 to 55 in good health and CMV-seronegative. The genes are TRBV10-3 and TRBJ2-3, with D perhaps matching TRBD2 (5 bases). As DNA, the CDR3 is TGTGCCACCGGGGTTTTTTACGCAGATACGCAGTATTTT. This encodes CATGVFYADTQYF.